This TCR beta chain was sequenced during a study of blood T cell repertoires in COVID-19. The wider study: Material from acute and convalescent COVID-19 was sourced from the United States, Italy and Spain. PBMCs, B-cell-depleted T cells, or T cells provided the cDNA or gDNA that made up the material.

This clone was counted once. Original processing notes: Nucleated cell number was recorded as an estimate derived from reference gene primer amplification. The method was immunoSEQ multiplex PCR; TCRdb's version includes in-frame clones alone and lacks a portion of them. D and trimming come from the DNA, and the V and J calls and clone size come from that table. The sample gives roughly 170,000 clones, 84% of which show up once; 6.5% to 8.5% is in the top ten. The germline CDR1 and CDR2 sequences are DFQATT and SNEGSKA (reference sequence). The J segment lost 7 bases and the V segment lost 3 bases, leaving 9 bases of the junction unmatched. There are 14 residues in the CDR3.

The rearrangement links TRBV20-1 to TRBJ2-1; 7 positions match TRBD2. The receptor was derived from a human donor in a cohort sampled during active COVID-19. Sequencing was carried out using peripheral blood. The CDR3 DNA sequence: TGCAGTGCTAGTAGGGTTGGCGGGGGAAATGAGCAGTTCTTC. It encodes CSASRVGGGNEQFF.